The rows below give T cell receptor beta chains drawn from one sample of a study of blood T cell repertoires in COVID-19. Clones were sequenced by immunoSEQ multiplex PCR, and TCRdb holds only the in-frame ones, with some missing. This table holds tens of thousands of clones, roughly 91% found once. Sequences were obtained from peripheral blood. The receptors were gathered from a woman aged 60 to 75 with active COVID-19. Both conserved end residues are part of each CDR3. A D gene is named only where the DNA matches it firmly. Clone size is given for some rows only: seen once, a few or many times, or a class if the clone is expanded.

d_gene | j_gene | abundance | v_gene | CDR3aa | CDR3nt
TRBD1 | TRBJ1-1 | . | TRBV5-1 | CASSFRPGQGAEAFF | TGCGCCAGCAGCTTCCGGCCGGGACAGGGGGCTGAGGCTTTCTTT
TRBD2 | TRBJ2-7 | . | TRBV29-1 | CSVGRPSGGKSSYEQYF | TGCAGCGTCGGGAGGCCTAGCGGGGGGAAAAGCTCCTACGAGCAGTACTTC
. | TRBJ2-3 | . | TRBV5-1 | CASSYTTDTQYF | TGCGCCAGCAGCTACACTACGGATACGCAGTATTTT
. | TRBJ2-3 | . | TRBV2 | CASKITADTQYF | TGTGCCAGCAAAATTACGGCAGATACGCAGTATTTT
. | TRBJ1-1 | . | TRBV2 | CASPNTEAFF | TGTGCCAGCCCAAACACTGAAGCTTTCTTT
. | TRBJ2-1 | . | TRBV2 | CASSDTRTNEQFF | TGTGCCAGCAGTGATACCCGGACAAATGAGCAGTTCTTC
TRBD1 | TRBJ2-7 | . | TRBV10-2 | CASQGQVAGEQYF | TGCGCCAGTCAGGGACAGGTGGCGGGGGAGCAGTACTTC
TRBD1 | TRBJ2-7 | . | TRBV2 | CASSEGGTGRGEQYF | TGTGCCAGCAGTGAAGGGGGGACAGGGAGGGGCGAGCAGTACTTC
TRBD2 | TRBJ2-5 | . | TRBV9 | CASSVGASGGIQETQYF | TGTGCCAGCAGCGTAGGGGCTAGCGGGGGGATACAAGAGACCCAGTACTTC
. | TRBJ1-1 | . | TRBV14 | CASSPDSNTEAFF | TGTGCCAGCAGCCCGGACAGCAACACTGAAGCTTTCTTT
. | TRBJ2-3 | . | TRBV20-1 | CSAQLDTQYF | TGCAGTGCTCAACTAGATACGCAGTATTTT
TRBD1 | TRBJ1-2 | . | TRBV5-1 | CASSHGQGYGYTF | TGCGCCAGCAGCCACGGACAGGGCTATGGCTACACCTTC
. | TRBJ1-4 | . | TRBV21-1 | CASSKVCNNRDRGLTNEKLFF | TGTGCCAGCAGCAAAGTGTGTAATAATAGGGACAGGGGGCTAACTAATGAAAAACTGTTTTTT
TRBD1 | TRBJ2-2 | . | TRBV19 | CASSIGPHRGRTGELFF | TGTGCCAGTAGTATAGGCCCTCACAGGGGGAGGACCGGGGAGCTGTTTTTT
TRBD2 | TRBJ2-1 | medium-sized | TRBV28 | CASSGLAVSDEQFF | TGTGCCAGCAGCGGACTAGCGGTTAGCGATGAGCAGTTCTTC
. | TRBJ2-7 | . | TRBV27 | CASSFTGFSYEQYF | TGTGCCAGCAGTTTTACGGGGTTCTCCTACGAGCAGTACTTC
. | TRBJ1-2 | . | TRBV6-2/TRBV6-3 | CASSDGYPSGYTF | TGTGCCAGCAGTGATGGCTACCCTAGTGGCTACACCTTC